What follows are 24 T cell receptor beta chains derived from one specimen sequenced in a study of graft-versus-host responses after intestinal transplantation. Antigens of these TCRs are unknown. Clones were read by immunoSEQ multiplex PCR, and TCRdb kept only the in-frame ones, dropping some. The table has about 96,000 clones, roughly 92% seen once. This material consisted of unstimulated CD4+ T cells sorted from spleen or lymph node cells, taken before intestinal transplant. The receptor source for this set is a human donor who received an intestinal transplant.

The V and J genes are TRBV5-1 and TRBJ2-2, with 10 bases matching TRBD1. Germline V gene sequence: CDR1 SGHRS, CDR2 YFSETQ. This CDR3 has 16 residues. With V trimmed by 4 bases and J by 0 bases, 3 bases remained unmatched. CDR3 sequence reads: CASSVGQGANTGELFF. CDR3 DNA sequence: TGCGCCAGCAGCGTAGGACAGGGGGCGAACACCGGGGAGCTGTTTTTT. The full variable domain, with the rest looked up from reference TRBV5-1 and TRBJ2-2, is KAGVTQTPRYLIKTRGQQVTLSCSPISGHRSVSWYQQTPGQGLQFLFEYFSETQRNKGNFPGRFSGRQFSNSRSEMNVSTLELGDSALYLCASSVGQGANTGELFFGEGSRLTVL.

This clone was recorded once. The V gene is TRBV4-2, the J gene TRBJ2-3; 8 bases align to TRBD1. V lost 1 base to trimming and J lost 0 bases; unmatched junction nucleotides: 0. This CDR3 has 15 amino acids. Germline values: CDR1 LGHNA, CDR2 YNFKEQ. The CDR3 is CASSQGTGSTDTQYF. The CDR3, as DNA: TGTGCCAGCAGCCAAGGGACAGGGAGCACAGATACGCAGTATTTT.

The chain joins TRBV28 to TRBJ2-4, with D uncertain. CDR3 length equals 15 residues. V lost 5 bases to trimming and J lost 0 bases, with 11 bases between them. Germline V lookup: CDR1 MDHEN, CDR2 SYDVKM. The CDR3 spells CASSPQMSAKNIQYF. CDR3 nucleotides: TGTGCCAGCAGTCCTCAAATGTCAGCCAAAAACATTCAGTACTTC.

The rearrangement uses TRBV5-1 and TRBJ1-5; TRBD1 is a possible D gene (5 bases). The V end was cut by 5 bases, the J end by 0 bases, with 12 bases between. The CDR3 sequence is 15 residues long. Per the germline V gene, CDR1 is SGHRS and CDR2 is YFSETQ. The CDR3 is CASRTGTGSNQPQHF. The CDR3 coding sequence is TGCGCCAGCAGAACCGGGACCGGTAGCAATCAGCCCCAGCATTTT.

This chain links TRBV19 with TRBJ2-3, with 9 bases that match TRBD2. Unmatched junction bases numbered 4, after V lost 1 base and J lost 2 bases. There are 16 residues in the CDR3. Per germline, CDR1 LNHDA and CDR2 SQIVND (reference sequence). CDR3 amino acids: CASSIGLAGPTDTQYF. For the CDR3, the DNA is TGTGCCAGTAGTATAGGGCTAGCGGGACCCACAGATACGCAGTATTTT.

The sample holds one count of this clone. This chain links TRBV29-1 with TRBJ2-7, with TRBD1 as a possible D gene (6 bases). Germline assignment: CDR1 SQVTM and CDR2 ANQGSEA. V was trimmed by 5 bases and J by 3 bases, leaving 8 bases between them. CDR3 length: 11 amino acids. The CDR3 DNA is TGCAGCGTTTCCAGGGGCTACGAGCAGTACTTC. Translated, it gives CSVSRGYEQYF.

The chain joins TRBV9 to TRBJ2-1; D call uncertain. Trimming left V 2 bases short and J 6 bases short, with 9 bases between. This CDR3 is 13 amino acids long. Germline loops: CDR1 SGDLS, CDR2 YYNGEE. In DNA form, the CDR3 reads TGTGCCAGCAGCGTGAGTAGAACCAATGAGCAGTTCTTC. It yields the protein CASSVSRTNEQFF.

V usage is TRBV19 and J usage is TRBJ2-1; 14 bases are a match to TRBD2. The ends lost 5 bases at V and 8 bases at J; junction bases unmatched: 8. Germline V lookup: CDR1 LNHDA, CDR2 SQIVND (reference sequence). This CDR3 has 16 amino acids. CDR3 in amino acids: CASSSPGLAGADEQFF. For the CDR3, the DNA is TGTGCCAGTAGTTCCCCGGGACTAGCGGGAGCAGATGAGCAGTTCTTC.

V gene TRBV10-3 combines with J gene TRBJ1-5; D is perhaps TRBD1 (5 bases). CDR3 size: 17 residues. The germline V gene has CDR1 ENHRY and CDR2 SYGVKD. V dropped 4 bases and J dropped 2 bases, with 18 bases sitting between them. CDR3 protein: CAISAAFDGGGNQPQHF. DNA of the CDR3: TGTGCCATCAGTGCCGCTTTCGATGGGGGAGGCAATCAGCCCCAGCATTTT.

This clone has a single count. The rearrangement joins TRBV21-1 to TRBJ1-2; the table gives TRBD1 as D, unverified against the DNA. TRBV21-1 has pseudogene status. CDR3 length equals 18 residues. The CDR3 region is CASSKDSGGLSPNYGYTF. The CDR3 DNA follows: TGTGCCAGCAGCAAAGACTCAGGGGGCCTTTCCCCTAACTATGGCTACACCTTC.

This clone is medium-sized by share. The CDR3 spells CASSLQTGVGAEAFF. As DNA, the CDR3 is TGTGCCAGTAGTCTTCAAACAGGGGTTGGGGCTGAAGCTTTCTTT. The V call is TRBV19, the J call TRBJ1-1, with 7 positions matching TRBD1. Germline CDR1 and CDR2: LNHDA and SQIVND (reference sequence). The CDR3 runs 15 residues. V was clipped by 5 bases and J by 6 bases; unmatched bases: 12.

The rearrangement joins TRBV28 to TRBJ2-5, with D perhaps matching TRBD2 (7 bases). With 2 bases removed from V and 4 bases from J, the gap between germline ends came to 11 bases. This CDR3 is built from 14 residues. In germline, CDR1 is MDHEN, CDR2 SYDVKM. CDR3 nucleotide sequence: TGTGCCAGCAGTTTACTCGGGGGGCGAGAGACCCAGTACTTC. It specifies CASSLLGGRETQYF.

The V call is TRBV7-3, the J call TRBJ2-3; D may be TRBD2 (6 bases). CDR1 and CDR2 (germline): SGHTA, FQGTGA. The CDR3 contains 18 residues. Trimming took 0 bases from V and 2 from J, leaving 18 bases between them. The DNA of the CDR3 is TGTGCCAGCAGCTTAACGGGCGGCGGGGCAATATACACAGATACGCAGTATTTT. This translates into CASSLTGGGAIYTDTQYF.

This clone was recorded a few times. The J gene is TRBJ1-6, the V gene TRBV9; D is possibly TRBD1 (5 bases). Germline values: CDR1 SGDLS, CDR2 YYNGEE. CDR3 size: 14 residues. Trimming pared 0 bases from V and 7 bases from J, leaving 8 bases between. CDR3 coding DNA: TGTGCCAGCAGCGTAGAACAGGCAAATTCACCCCTCCACTTT. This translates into CASSVEQANSPLHF.

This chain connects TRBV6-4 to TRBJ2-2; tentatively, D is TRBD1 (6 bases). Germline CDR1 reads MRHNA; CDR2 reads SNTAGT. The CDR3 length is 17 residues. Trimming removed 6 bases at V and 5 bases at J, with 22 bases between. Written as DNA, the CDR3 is TGTGCCAGCAGGATCCCACAACAGGGTTCTCAAACCGGGGAGCTGTTTTTT. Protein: CASRIPQQGSQTGELFF.

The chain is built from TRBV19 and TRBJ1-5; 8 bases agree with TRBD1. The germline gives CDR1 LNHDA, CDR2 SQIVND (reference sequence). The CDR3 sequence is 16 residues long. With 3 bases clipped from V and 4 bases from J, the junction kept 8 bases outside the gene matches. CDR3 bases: TGTGCCAGTAGTATTGATCAGGGGGCGGGTAATCAGCCCCAGCATTTT. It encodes CASSIDQGAGNQPQHF. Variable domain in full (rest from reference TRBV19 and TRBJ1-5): DGGITQSPKYLFRKEGQNVTLSCEQNLNHDAMYWYRQDPGQGLRLIYYSQIVNDFQKGDIAEGYSVSREKKESFPLTVTSAQKNPTAFYLCASSIDQGAGNQPQHFGDGTRLSIL.

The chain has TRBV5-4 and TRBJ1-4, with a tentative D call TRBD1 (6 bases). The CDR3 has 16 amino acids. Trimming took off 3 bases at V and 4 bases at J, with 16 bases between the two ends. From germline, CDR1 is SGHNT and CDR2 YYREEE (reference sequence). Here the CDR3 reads CASSSGQLGSNEKLFF. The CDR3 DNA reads TGTGCCAGCAGCTCTGGACAGCTGGGCAGTAATGAAAAACTGTTTTTT. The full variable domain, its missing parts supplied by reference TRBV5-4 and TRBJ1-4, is ETGVTQSPTHLIKTRGQQVTLRCSSQSGHNTVSWYQQALGQGPQFIFQYYREEENGRGNFPPRFSGLQFPNYSSELNVNALELDDSALYLCASSSGQLGSNEKLFFGSGTQLSVL.

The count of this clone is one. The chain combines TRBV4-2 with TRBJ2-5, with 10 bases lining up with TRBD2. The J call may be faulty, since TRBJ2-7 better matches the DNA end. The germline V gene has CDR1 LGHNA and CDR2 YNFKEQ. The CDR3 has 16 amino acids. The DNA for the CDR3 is TGTGCCAGCAGCCAAGCCCTAGCGGGAGTTTCCAACGAGCAGTACTTC. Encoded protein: CASSQALAGVSNEQYF.

The CDR3 spells CASIPQGASYEQYF. The DNA of the CDR3 is TGTGCCAGCATCCCACAGGGGGCATCCTACGAGCAGTACTTC. The V gene is TRBV28, the J gene TRBJ2-7, with 9 bases that match TRBD1. CDR1 and CDR2 (germline): MDHEN, SYDVKM. V was pared by 7 bases and J by 1 base, with 5 bases of the junction left unmatched. The CDR3 length is 14 residues.

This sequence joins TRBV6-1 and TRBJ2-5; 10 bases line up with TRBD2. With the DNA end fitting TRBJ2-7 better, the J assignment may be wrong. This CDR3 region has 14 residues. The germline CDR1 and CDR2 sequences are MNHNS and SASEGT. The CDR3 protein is CASRGLAETYEQYF. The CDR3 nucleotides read TGTGCCAGCAGAGGACTAGCGGAAACCTACGAGCAGTACTTC.

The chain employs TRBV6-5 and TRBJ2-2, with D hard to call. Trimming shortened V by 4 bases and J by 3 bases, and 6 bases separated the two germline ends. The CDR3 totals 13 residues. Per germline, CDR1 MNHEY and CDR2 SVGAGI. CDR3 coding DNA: TGTGCCAGCAGTTTTCCGGACACCGGGGAGCTGTTTTTT. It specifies CASSFPDTGELFF.

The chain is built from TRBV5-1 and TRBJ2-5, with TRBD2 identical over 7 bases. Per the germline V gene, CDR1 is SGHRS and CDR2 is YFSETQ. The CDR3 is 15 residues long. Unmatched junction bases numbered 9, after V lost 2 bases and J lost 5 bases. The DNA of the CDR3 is TGCGCCAGCAGCTTTGGGGGGGTTAAGGTCGAGACCCAGTACTTC. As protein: CASSFGGVKVETQYF.

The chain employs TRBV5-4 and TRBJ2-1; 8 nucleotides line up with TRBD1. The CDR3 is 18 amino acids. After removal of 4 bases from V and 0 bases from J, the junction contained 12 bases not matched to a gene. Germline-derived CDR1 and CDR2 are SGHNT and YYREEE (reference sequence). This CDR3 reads CASSPARDRTSSYNEQFF. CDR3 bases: TGTGCCAGCAGCCCCGCAAGGGACAGGACGAGCTCCTACAATGAGCAGTTCTTC. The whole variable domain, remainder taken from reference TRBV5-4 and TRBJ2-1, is ETGVTQSPTHLIKTRGQQVTLRCSSQSGHNTVSWYQQALGQGPQFIFQYYREEENGRGNFPPRFSGLQFPNYSSELNVNALELDDSALYLCASSPARDRTSSYNEQFFGPGTRLTVL.

For the CDR3, the DNA is TGCAGCGTCGGACAGGTTAGCTATGGCTACACCTTC. This encodes CSVGQVSYGYTF. The rearrangement joins TRBV29-1 to TRBJ1-2; 7 bases align to TRBD1. Germline V gene sequence: CDR1 SQVTM, CDR2 ANQGSEA. J lost 4 bases, V lost 6 bases, and 5 bases had no gene match. This CDR3 contains 12 residues.